This T cell receptor beta chain was captured by sequencing in a study of vaccination effects on CD4 cells after COVID-19. Study details: Participants were given two doses of BNT162b2 or mRNA-1273 vaccine.

After around 10 days in culture, the CD4+ T cells were isolated. Testing of the vaccine recipients showed negative nucleocapsid antibodies and no prior SARS-CoV-2 infection. Of note for this clone: Its antigen is undetermined.

The CDR3 is 15 amino acids. Germline values: CDR1 SGHTA, CDR2 FQGTGA. V lost 5 bases and J lost 5; bases outside the gene matches: 11. General study points: From healthy vaccinees, only 1 of 255 vaccine-induced clones also reacted to common cold coronaviruses.

Data came from immunoSEQ multiplex PCR; TCRdb stores just in-frame clones and leaves some out. The sample holds around 56,000 clones; 60% to 85% are singletons and the top ten take roughly 3.2%. The receptor was derived from a human donor who received a COVID-19 vaccine. Sequencing was performed on CD4+ T cells from PBMCs cultured without peptide, taken before COVID-19 vaccination. The chain has TRBV7-3 and TRBJ1-1; 7 bases match TRBD1. The CDR3: CASSLQGVLGTEAFF. CDR3 DNA sequence: TGTGCCAGCAGCCTGCAGGGGGTTTTGGGGACTGAAGCTTTCTTT. The variable domain in full, with the rest retrieved from reference TRBV7-3 and TRBJ1-1, is GAGVSQTPSNKVTEKGKYVELRCDPISGHTALYWYRQSLGQGPEFLIYFQGTGAADDSGLPNDRFFAVRPEGSVSTLKIQRTERGDSAVYLCASSLQGVLGTEAFFGQGTRLTVV.